This entry features one TCR beta chain sequence. The antigen this receptor binds is unknown. Base qualities were left out, and no much larger clone turns up one base away. Each collaborating institution followed its own protocols to collect whole blood in K2EDTA tubes. For TCRbeta analysis, collaborators shipped samples as frozen whole blood, isolated PBMCs, or DNA extracted from either of those sample types. Looking up the germline V gene yields CDR1 MGHRA and CDR2 YSYEKL. Relative to germline, V is missing 4 bases and J is missing 3 bases, with 6 bases of the junction outside any gene match. The CDR3 contains 15 residues, cysteine and phenylalanine counted. The entry retains the CDR3 DNA only, 45 bases that are in frame from base 1. This sample was taken from a study of blood T cell repertoires in COVID-19 (dated by TCRdb to about 2020). Study-wide context: The collaborator samples originated in the United States, Italy and Spain and spanned the acute and convalescent phases of COVID-19. The material from the prospective study consisted of cDNA or gDNA derived from T cells, B-cell-depleted T cells, or PBMCs. Deeply sampled blood TCRbeta repertoires from subjects exposed to, actively infected with, or recovered from COVID-19 were included in the dataset. The repertoires were released in a freely available public database meant as a resource for research on the immune response to SARS-CoV-2. Samples were obtained from the ongoing ImmuneRACE study (first 160 participants) and from 1,000 to 1,500 subjects provided by 6 global collaborators. The sample metadata nearly always contained a de-identified subject ID, COVID-19 status, age in years and sex. Where available, HLA class I and class II types were taken from metadata supplied by the sample provider and were not determined by assay-based typing.

Overall study outcomes, separate from this receptor: The amount of clinical and demographic metadata varied by source and participant and was provided uncurated.

TCRbeta CDR3 regions were amplified from genomic DNA using the immunoSEQ Assay, a bias-controlled multiplex PCR. As for how the authors treated the data: The number of nucleated cells in each sample was estimated from the amplification of reference gene primers within the assay. To quantify the absolute abundance of each unique TCRbeta CDR3 rearrangement, sequence reads were collapsed and filtered. For each sample, productive Simpson clonality was calculated as the square root of Simpson's diversity index over productive rearrangements. As stored in TCRdb, this immuneACCESS dataset retains in-frame rearrangements with V and J assigned. A fraction of the clones does not appear; measured against another copy, unresolved V genes explain less than half of the discrepancy, and the remainder lacks a known reason. V and J calls and clone size come straight from that table; D and trimming were deduced from the DNA. Counted in this sample were roughly 100,000 clones; roughly 88% of them appeared once. The ten largest clones add up to about 3.2% of the sample.

This chain joins TRBV4-1 to TRBJ2-7; TRBD2 fits 10 bases in the junction. The clonotype originates from a human donor in a cohort sampled during active COVID-19. Sequencing was carried out using peripheral blood. Here the CDR3 is given as CASSRLAGSFYEQYF. The DNA reads TGCGCCAGCAGCCGACTAGCGGGTTCCTTCTACGAGCAGTACTTC.